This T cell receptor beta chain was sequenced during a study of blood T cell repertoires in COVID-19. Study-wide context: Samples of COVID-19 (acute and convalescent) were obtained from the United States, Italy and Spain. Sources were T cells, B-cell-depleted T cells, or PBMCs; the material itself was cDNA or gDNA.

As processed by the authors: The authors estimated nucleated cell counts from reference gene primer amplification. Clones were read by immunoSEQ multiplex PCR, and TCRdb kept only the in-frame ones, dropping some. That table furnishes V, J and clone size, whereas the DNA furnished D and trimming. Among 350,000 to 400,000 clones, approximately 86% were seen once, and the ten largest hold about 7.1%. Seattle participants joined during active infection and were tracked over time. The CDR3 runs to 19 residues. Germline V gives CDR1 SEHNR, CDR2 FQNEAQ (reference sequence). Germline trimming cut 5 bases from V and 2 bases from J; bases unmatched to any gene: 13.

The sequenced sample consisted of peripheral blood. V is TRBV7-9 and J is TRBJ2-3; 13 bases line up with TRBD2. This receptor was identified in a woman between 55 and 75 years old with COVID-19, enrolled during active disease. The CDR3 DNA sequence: TGTGCCAGCAGCCGGTTTCCGGGACTAGCGGGGACTAACACAGATACGCAGTATTTT. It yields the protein CASSRFPGLAGTNTDTQYF.